What follows are 21 T cell receptor beta chains derived from one specimen sequenced in a study of T cell responses to AZD1222 COVID-19 vaccine. The protocol was immunoSEQ multiplex PCR, while the TCRdb copy is restricted to in-frame clones and leaves out a portion. This table holds over 35,000 clones, over 75% found once. Sequenced here: peripheral blood, sampled 28 days after the second dose of the MenACWY control vaccine. These receptors came from an adult who received the MenACWY meningococcal vaccine as a control.

The chain joins TRBV5-6 to TRBJ1-3; no firm D call. V was cut by 0 bases and J by 0 bases, with 13 bases left in between. Germline V gene sequence: CDR1 SGHDT, CDR2 YYEEEE. The CDR3 loop spans 17 amino acids. The CDR3 DNA sequence: TGTGCCAGCAGCTTGGTTCCGGACGCCATCTCTGGAAACACCATATATTTT. Translated: CASSLVPDAISGNTIYF.

The rearrangement links TRBV10-3 to TRBJ1-1; 8 bases line up with TRBD1. The CDR3 extends over 17 amino acids. Per germline, CDR1 ENHRY and CDR2 SYGVKD. The junction had 18 bases not matched to a gene; V was cut back by 6 bases and J by 6 bases. This chain's CDR3 is CAISPQGAGVGLSEAFF. The CDR3 region has the DNA TGTGCCATCAGCCCCCAGGGGGCGGGAGTCGGACTTTCTGAAGCTTTCTTT.

This chain connects TRBV11-3 to TRBJ1-1; tentatively, D is TRBD1 (5 bases). With 5 bases removed from V and 6 bases from J, the gap between germline ends came to 22 bases. Germline lookup yields CDR1 SGHNT and CDR2 YENEEA. CDR3 length equals 16 residues. In DNA form, the CDR3 reads TGTGCCAGCAGCCCCCGGACTTCGGACACAGGTTCTGAAGCTTTCTTT. Its translation: CASSPRTSDTGSEAFF.

This clone came up a few times. CDR3: CASRAGAGGPNEQFF. CDR3 sequence (DNA): TGTGCCAGCAGGGCGGGAGCGGGAGGGCCGAATGAGCAGTTCTTC. The rearrangement links TRBV25-1 to TRBJ2-1; TRBD2 agrees at 10 bases. The CDR3 contains 15 residues. Germline V lookup: CDR1 MGHDK, CDR2 SYGVNS. J was trimmed by 7 bases and V by 6 bases; bases with no gene match: 9.

The chain links TRBV6-5 to TRBJ1-2; 7 bases match TRBD1. The CDR3 extends over 15 amino acids. Looked up from germline, CDR1 is MNHEY and CDR2 is SVGAGI. The V gene end was trimmed by 6 bases and the J gene end by 5 bases; junction bases not matched to a gene: 12. The chain's CDR3 is CASSPGTVSGYGYTF. CDR3 bases: TGTGCCAGCAGCCCCGGGACAGTAAGTGGATATGGCTACACCTTC.

The chain has TRBV19 and TRBJ1-5; 9 nucleotides match TRBD1. Germline loops: CDR1 LNHDA, CDR2 SQIVND (reference sequence). V lost 9 bases, J lost 2 bases, and 8 bases stayed unmatched. This CDR3 has 15 amino acids. CDR3 sequence (DNA): TGTGCCAGCCTATCCCGGGACAGGGGCAATCAGCCCCAGCATTTT. It encodes CASLSRDRGNQPQHF.

This clone was found once. The rearrangement links TRBV9 to TRBJ2-3, with TRBD2 matching over 15 bases. V lost 0 bases, J lost 0 bases, and 8 bases stayed unmatched. Germline V lookup: CDR1 SGDLS, CDR2 YYNGEE. There are 20 residues in the CDR3. This chain's CDR3 is CASSVGTSGGASGSTDTQYF. CDR3 nucleotide sequence: TGTGCCAGCAGCGTAGGGACTAGCGGGGGGGCCTCGGGCAGCACAGATACGCAGTATTTT.

This rearrangement joins TRBV5-5 to TRBJ1-2; D is ambiguous. V lost 4 bases and J lost 4, with 17 bases in between. Germline V gives CDR1 SGHKS, CDR2 YYEKEE (reference sequence). The CDR3 contains 15 residues. CDR3 nucleotide sequence: TGTGCCAGCAGCCAAACTCAAATACCCCTCTATGGCTACACCTTC. It specifies CASSQTQIPLYGYTF.

This clone was recorded a few times. This chain links TRBV29-1 with TRBJ1-1, with TRBD1 matching 7 bases. The V gene's germline CDR1 is SQVTM and CDR2 ANQGSEA. Trimming cost V 7 bases and J 9 bases; bases outside gene matches: 5. This CDR3 has 10 residues. CDR3 DNA: TGCAGCGGTTACAGGGGACAAGCTTTCTTT. Protein: CSGYRGQAFF.

V and J are TRBV6-5 and TRBJ1-2; no firm D call. V dropped 2 bases and J dropped 4 bases, with 14 bases sitting between them. The germline gives CDR1 MNHEY, CDR2 SVGAGI. The CDR3 consists of 15 residues. Here the CDR3 reads CASSYNPDQAYGYTF. The CDR3 DNA follows: TGTGCCAGCAGTTACAATCCAGATCAGGCCTATGGCTACACCTTC.

The J gene is TRBJ2-7, the V gene TRBV6-6, with D possibly matching TRBD1 (6 bases). V lost 4 bases to trimming and J lost 6 bases, with 16 bases between them. Per germline, CDR1 MNHNY and CDR2 SVGAGI (reference sequence). There are 14 residues in the CDR3. DNA of the CDR3: TGTGCCAGCAGTTCCCCGACAGGCACCCGCGAGCAGTACTTC. This gives the protein CASSSPTGTREQYF.

The table lists this clone with a few counts. V is TRBV27 and J is TRBJ1-4; D ambiguous. Deletions cut 8 bases from V and 7 bases from J, with 17 bases between. CDR1 MNHEY and CDR2 SMNVEV come from the germline V gene (reference sequence). This CDR3 comprises 14 residues. The DNA for the CDR3 is TGTGCCAGCTCCGCGAATCGTCGGGGTGAAAAACTGTTTTTT. It translates to CASSANRRGEKLFF. Full variable domain (rest looked up from reference TRBV27 and TRBJ1-4): EAQVTQNPRYLITVTGKKLTVTCSQNMNHEYMSWYRQDPGLGLRQIYYSMNVEVTDKGDVPEGYKVSRKEKRNFPLILESPSPNQTSLYFCASSANRRGEKLFFGSGTQLSVL.

This clone was observed a few times. J is TRBJ2-2 and V is TRBV28, with D perhaps TRBD1 (6 bases). V dropped 7 bases and J dropped 4 bases, with 10 bases sitting between them. This CDR3 is built from 13 residues. Per germline, CDR1 MDHEN and CDR2 SYDVKM. CDR3 region: CASKTGSTGELFF. In nucleotides, the CDR3 is TGTGCCAGCAAGACAGGAAGCACCGGGGAGCTGTTTTTT.

The CDR3 sequence: CASSLALAPTPTDTQYF. CDR3 coding DNA: TGTGCCAGCAGCTTAGCGTTGGCGCCTACTCCCACAGATACGCAGTATTTT. The chain combines TRBV7-9 with TRBJ2-3; D uncertain. V lost 0 bases and J 2 bases, leaving 15 bases between the germline ends. The germline V gene encodes CDR1 SEHNR and CDR2 FQNEAQ (reference sequence). The CDR3 has 17 residues.

In its sample, this clone was seen a few times. The chain combines TRBV5-4 with TRBJ1-6; TRBD1 matches at 7 bases. The V segment lost 4 bases and the J segment 10 bases; nucleotides outside the gene matches: 11. CDR3 length: 15 residues. Germline-derived CDR1 and CDR2 are SGHNT and YYREEE (reference sequence). The CDR3 DNA sequence: TGTGCCAGCAGCCGGGGGACAGTTCAGAGGTCACCCCTCCACTTT. It translates to CASSRGTVQRSPLHF. Filled out from reference TRBV5-4 and TRBJ1-6, the complete variable domain reads ETGVTQSPTHLIKTRGQQVTLRCSSQSGHNTVSWYQQALGQGPQFIFQYYREEENGRGNFPPRFSGLQFPNYSSELNVNALELDDSALYLCASSRGTVQRSPLHFGNGTRLTVT.

This chain connects TRBV29-1 to TRBJ2-7; D unclear. The CDR3 runs 9 residues. V was cut by 4 bases and J by 3 bases, with 1 base left in between. Germline CDR1 SQVTM, CDR2 ANQGSEA. The CDR3 spells CSVVYEQYV. The CDR3 nucleotides read TGCAGCGTTGTCTACGAGCAGTACGTC.

This clone was observed a single time. The chain is built from TRBV18 and TRBJ1-4; TRBD1 might be the D (5 bases). CDR1 is KGHSH and CDR2 is LQKENI in the germline V gene. The CDR3 loop spans 16 amino acids. The V end was cut by 3 bases, the J end by 7 bases, with 18 bases between. CDR3 nucleotides: TGTGCCAGCTCACCTCTCGAGGGGTATCGTGTTGAAAAACTGTTTTTT. Amino acids: CASSPLEGYRVEKLFF.

CDR3: CASSLEAGYYHEQFF. As DNA, the CDR3 is TGTGCCAGCAGCTTAGAAGCGGGGTATTACCATGAGCAGTTCTTC. The rearrangement uses TRBV7-2 and TRBJ2-1; 7 bases match TRBD2. V gave up 1 base and J gave up 8 bases; unmatched junction bases: 8. Germline V lookup: CDR1 SGHTA, CDR2 FQGNSA. This CDR3 spans 15 amino acids.

This chain joins TRBV2 and TRBJ1-6; no reliable D call. The V end was cut by 4 bases, the J end by 11 bases, with 15 bases between. CDR1 SNHLY and CDR2 FYNNEI come from the germline V gene. The CDR3 is 14 residues long. CDR3 coding DNA: TGTGCCAGCAGTGGCACACGGAGTGGAGCACCCCTCCACTTT. It yields the protein CASSGTRSGAPLHF.

This chain links TRBV12-2 with TRBJ1-6. TRBV12-2 is listed as a pseudogene. CDR3 length equals 19 residues. CDR3 coding DNA: TGTGCAAGTCGCCGTTTAAAAGACCTCCGGAGCTCCTATAATTCACCCCTCCACTTT. Translating it yields CASRRLKDLRSSYNSPLHF.

The chain employs TRBV7-8 and TRBJ2-5; 9 nucleotides line up with TRBD1. The trim removed 6 bases at V and 5 bases at J, leaving 10 bases unmatched. This CDR3 contains 15 residues. The V gene's germline CDR1 is SGHVS and CDR2 FQNEAQ. This chain's CDR3 is CASRSPTGTGETQYF. The DNA for the CDR3 is TGTGCCAGCAGATCACCCACCGGGACAGGGGAGACCCAGTACTTC.